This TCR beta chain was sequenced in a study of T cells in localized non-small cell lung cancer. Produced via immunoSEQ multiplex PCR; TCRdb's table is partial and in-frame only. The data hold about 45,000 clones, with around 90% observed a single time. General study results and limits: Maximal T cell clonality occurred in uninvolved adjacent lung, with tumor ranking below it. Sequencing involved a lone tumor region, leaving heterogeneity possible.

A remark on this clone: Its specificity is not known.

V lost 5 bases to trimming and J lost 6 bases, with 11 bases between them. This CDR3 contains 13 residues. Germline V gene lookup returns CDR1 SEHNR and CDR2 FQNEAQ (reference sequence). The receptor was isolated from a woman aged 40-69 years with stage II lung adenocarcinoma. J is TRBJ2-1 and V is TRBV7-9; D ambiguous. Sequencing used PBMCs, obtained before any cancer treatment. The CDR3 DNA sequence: TGTGCCAGCAGCCCTAAAGGCGGCAATGAGCAGTTCTTC. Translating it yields CASSPKGGNEQFF.